This is a list of T cell receptor beta chains from one sample in a study of blood T cell repertoires in COVID-19. Using immunoSEQ multiplex PCR, the repertoire was profiled, and TCRdb retains in-frame clones only, with some absent. The sample carries some 220,000 clones, roughly 90% recorded once. The sequencing input was PBMCs or T cells enriched from blood (not recorded which). The receptors shown here come from a woman in her twenties or thirties who had recovered from COVID-19. Both conserved end residues are part of each CDR3. A D gene is named only where the DNA matches it firmly. Clone size, where shown, is once, few, many, or a class for clones that have expanded.

abundance	v_gene	j_gene	d_gene	CDR3nt	CDR3aa
NA	TRBV10-3	TRBJ1-2	TRBD1	TGTGCCATCAGCCTCGGGACAGGGGGGGACTATGGCTACACCTTC	CAISLGTGGDYGYTF
NA	TRBV2	TRBJ2-1	NA	TGTGCCAGTTTGGAGGGAGATGAGCAGTTCTTC	CASLEGDEQFF
NA	TRBV18	TRBJ2-1	NA	TGTGCCAGCGCAACAGGTGACAATGAGCAGTTCTTC	CASATGDNEQFF
NA	TRBV6-2/TRBV6-3	TRBJ1-2	TRBD1	TGTGCCAGCAGTTTCCTGCCGGGACAGGGGAACTATGGCTACACCTTC	CASSFLPGQGNYGYTF
NA	TRBV7-2	TRBJ2-1	TRBD2	TGTGCCAGCAGCTTAGAGGGACTAGCGGGACTTGAGCAGTTCTTC	CASSLEGLAGLEQFF
NA	TRBV27	TRBJ1-2	NA	TGTGCCAGCAGATCCGTCGAACAGGGAGGGGACTATGGCTACACCTTC	CASRSVEQGGDYGYTF
NA	TRBV19	TRBJ1-6	NA	TGTGCCAGTACAAGACAGGCTCTGAATTCACCCCTCCACTTT	CASTRQALNSPLHF
NA	TRBV29-1	TRBJ2-5	NA	TGCAGCGTTGCCCTAAACGAGGAGCCCCAGTACTTC	CSVALNEEPQYF
NA	TRBV9	TRBJ2-3	TRBD2	TGTGCCAGCAGCCCCGGCGGGGGGGCGGGCACAGATACGCAGTATTTT	CASSPGGGAGTDTQYF
NA	TRBV7-9	TRBJ1-1	NA	TGTGCCAGCAGCTTAGGGAGGATGGACACTGAAGCTTTCTTT	CASSLGRMDTEAFF
NA	TRBV6-5	TRBJ1-4	NA	TGTGCCAGCAGTTACGATGAAACTGCTAATGAAAAACTGTTTTTT	CASSYDETANEKLFF
NA	TRBV24-1	TRBJ2-2	NA	TGTGCCACCAGTGGAAGGGGCAACACCGGGGAGCTGTTTTTT	CATSGRGNTGELFF
NA	TRBV19	TRBJ1-2	TRBD1	TGTGCCAGTAGTGCCCGGGACAGGGGAAGTGGCTACACCTTC	CASSARDRGSGYTF
NA	TRBV6-7	TRBJ2-3	NA	TGTGCCAGCAGGGACTGGGCAGATACGCAGTATTTT	CASRDWADTQYF
NA	TRBV7-2	TRBJ2-3	NA	TGTGCCAGCAGCTTAGGTGGCGCGGGCGCAGATACGCAGTATTTT	CASSLGGAGADTQYF
NA	TRBV14	TRBJ1-1	NA	TGTGCCAGCAGCCAAAGCGGACGGAGTAACACTGAAGCTTTCTTT	CASSQSGRSNTEAFF
NA	TRBV19	TRBJ1-2	TRBD1	TGTGCCAGTAGTTACGGGACAGGGTATGGGGGAGGCTACACCTTC	CASSYGTGYGGGYTF
NA	TRBV4-2	TRBJ2-3	TRBD2	TGTGCCAGCAGCCAAGAGGCTAGCGGGGGGTGGGATACGCAGTATTTT	CASSQEASGGWDTQYF
NA	TRBV7-2	TRBJ1-1	TRBD1	TGTGCCAGCAGCTTAAGGGGGCAGGGTCCGGACACTGAAGCTTTCTTT	CASSLRGQGPDTEAFF
NA	TRBV3-1/TRBV3-2	TRBJ1-3	TRBD1	TGTGCCAGCAGCCTCCCTACAGGGGATCTCTCTGGAAACACCATATATTTT	CASSLPTGDLSGNTIYF
NA	TRBV19	TRBJ1-1	NA	TGTGCCAGTAGTATGGGGGGAGGGGCAGCTTTCTTT	CASSMGGGAAFF
NA	TRBV6-4	TRBJ1-1	NA	TGTGCCAGCACGGGGGGGCAAATAAGGATGGGAGCGGGAGCTTTCTTT	CASTGGQIRMGAGAFF
NA	TRBV5-4	TRBJ2-6	NA	TGTGCCAGCAGCTACAGCTCTGGGGCCAACGTCCTGACTTTC	CASSYSSGANVLTF
NA	TRBV4-2	TRBJ1-1	NA	TGTGCCAGCAGCCAAGACGGGGGGTTCACTGAAGCTTTCTTT	CASSQDGGFTEAFF
once	TRBV10-3	TRBJ1-6	TRBD1	TGTGCCATCAGCGGCGAGAGGACAGGAGGCAGCTCACCCCTCCACTTT	CAISGERTGGSSPLHF
NA	TRBV7-2	TRBJ1-1	NA	TGTGCCAGCAGCTTAGCGGGGGCAGCCGAAGCTTTCTTT	CASSLAGAAEAFF
NA	TRBV7-2	TRBJ1-2	NA	TGTGCCAGCTACCAAAGTCTTGCGGGGAACTATGGCTACACCTTC	CASYQSLAGNYGYTF
once	TRBV5-1	TRBJ1-5	TRBD1	TGCGCCATCGGACAGGGGGGGGAACCCCAGCATTTT	CAIGQGGEPQHF
few	TRBV23-1	TRBJ2-5	NA	TGCGCCAGCAGTCAACCAGGGAAAGAGACCCAGTACTTC	CASSQPGKETQYF
NA	TRBV5-4	TRBJ2-1	TRBD2	TGTGCCAGCAGCTTGCCACCTAGCGGGGGGGTATGGGAGCAGTTCTTC	CASSLPPSGGVWEQFF
NA	TRBV4-2	TRBJ2-5	TRBD2	TGTGCCAGCAGCCAAGGGGTAGCGGGGGGGCTTGAGACCCAGTACTTC	CASSQGVAGGLETQYF
NA	TRBV7-9	TRBJ2-2	NA	TGTGCCTCAGGGAAGGGGTTGAACACCGGGGAGCTGTTTTTT	CASGKGLNTGELFF